These T cell receptor beta chains were read from a single sample in a study of molecular identifiers for immune sequencing clone quantification. Each CDR3 protein gets one entry after TCRdb re-called the PCR reads with MiXCR. The sample yields 490,000 or so distinct CDR3 sequences, 25% seen once. Material: naive CD8+ T cells from blood, with Jurkat cell RNA spiked in. These receptors originate from a human donor in good health. Some libraries in this study had Jurkat cell RNA spiked in. The CDR3 runs from the conserved cysteine through the conserved F or W. D genes are given only for firm matches. Part of the rows lack a size; the others show once, few, many or a class for expanded clones.

size	D	V	length	J	DNA	CDR3
.	.	TRBV15	12	TRBJ1-4	TGTGCCACCCGGGGAGCTAATGAAAAACTGTTTTTT	CATRGANEKLFF
few	.	TRBV6-5	11	TRBJ1-2	TGTGCCAGCATCGCCCTGCGTGGCTACACCTTC	CASIALRGYTF
once	.	TRBV7-2	14	TRBJ2-7	TGTGCCAGCAGCTTAGTAGTCGCTTTCAACGAGCAGTACTTC	CASSLVVAFNEQYF
few	TRBD1	TRBV3-1	17	TRBJ2-3	TGTGCCAGCAGCCGACCGGGACAGACCGCTAGCACAGATACGCAGTATTTT	CASSRPGQTASTDTQYF
many	.	TRBV20-1	12	TRBJ2-5	TGCAGTGCTCTATTCTCGCAAGAGACCCAGTACTTC	CSALFSQETQYF
few	.	TRBV27	15	TRBJ2-1	TGTGCCAGCAGTTTTGTGTCGCCGGCGCCCGAGGAGCAGTTCTTC	CASSFVSPAPEEQFF
many	TRBD1	TRBV12-3/TRBV12-4	15	TRBJ2-2	TGTGCCAGCAGTCTAGACAGGGGTGGCACCGGGGAGCTGTTTTTT	CASSLDRGGTGELFF
.	.	TRBV7-2	15	TRBJ2-5	TGTGCCAGCAGCTTATATGTCGGACAGTTAGAGACCCAGTACTTC	CASSLYVGQLETQYF
.	.	TRBV4-1	15	TRBJ1-1	TGCGCCTGCAGCTCCCGGGGGGGCGGGAACACTGAAGCTTTCTTT	CACSSRGGGNTEAFF
few	TRBD1	TRBV4-3	15	TRBJ2-1	TGCGCCAGCAGCCAGGAGGACAGGGGTGACAATGAGCAGTTCTTC	CASSQEDRGDNEQFF
many	.	TRBV29-1	15	TRBJ2-7	TGCAGCGTTGAAGTGCTGGGGGAACACTCCTACGAGCAGTACTTC	CSVEVLGEHSYEQYF
.	.	TRBV18	13	TRBJ1-1	TGTGCCAGCTCACCCGTGACAGGCACTGAAGCTTTCTTT	CASSPVTGTEAFF
many	.	TRBV25-1	16	TRBJ2-1	TGTGCCAGCAGTTTAACTCTCGCGGGATGGGACGGTGAGCAGTTCTTC	CASSLTLAGWDGEQFF
few	.	TRBV5-1	18	TRBJ2-6	TGCGCCAGCAGCTTGGCAGAAATTCTCATCTCTGGGGCCAACGTCCTGACTTTC	CASSLAEILISGANVLTF
many	TRBD2	TRBV5-4	15	TRBJ2-7	TGTGCCAGCAGCTCCTCTAGCGGGAGCTCCTACGAGCAGTACTTC	CASSSSSGSSYEQYF
few	TRBD2	TRBV2	16	TRBJ2-2	TGTGCCAGCAGTGTGCCTAGCGGGACGAACACCGGGGAGCTGTTTTTT	CASSVPSGTNTGELFF
once	.	TRBV4-1	17	TRBJ2-7	TGCGCCAGCAGCCAGACTCTCCGGGGCAGGGTTTCCTACGAGCAGTACTTC	CASSQTLRGRVSYEQYF
few	TRBD2	TRBV2	14	TRBJ2-7	TGTGCCAGCAGACTTAGCGGGGGACTCTACGAGCAGTACTTC	CASRLSGGLYEQYF
few	.	TRBV14	14	TRBJ2-7	TGTGCCAGCAGCCAAGCCAGGGGGAGGGACGAGCAGTACTTC	CASSQARGRDEQYF
.	TRBD1	TRBV20-1	12	TRBJ2-3	TGCAGTGCTAACCAGGGGGTAGATACGCAGTATTTT	CSANQGVDTQYF
many	TRBD1	TRBV7-6	16	TRBJ1-5	TGTGCCAGCAGTGTGCGGGAGACAGGGGTAGATCAGCCCCAGCATTTT	CASSVRETGVDQPQHF
many	TRBD1	TRBV6-1	18	TRBJ1-1	TGTGCCAGCAGTGAAGAGGTAACGGGGCAGGGGGTGAACACTGAAGCTTTCTTT	CASSEEVTGQGVNTEAFF